The present entry profiles one TCR beta chain with its context. Its recognized antigen is unknown. Per-base qualities were not stored, and no clone one base away is much larger. Receptor libraries were prepared by the immunoSEQ multiplex PCR assay. TCRdb obtained this table from immuneACCESS and retained in-frame rearrangements with V and J assigned. These tables miss some clones; where compared with another copy, unresolved V genes account for less than half of the shortfall, and the remainder is unexplained. Present in this sample are about 40,000 clones, about 91% of which were seen just once. The ten top clones hold 0.73% of the sample. The cysteine opens and the phenylalanine closes a CDR3 of 13 amino acids. Only the CDR3 portion is preserved as DNA: 39 bases, with reading frame beginning at the first base. V is clipped by 7 bases and J by 4 bases, and the sequence between their germline boundaries is 16 bases long. For CDR1 and CDR2, the germline V gene lists SQVTM and ANQGSEA.

The record originates from a study of T cell changes during pregnancy in multiple sclerosis (dated by TCRdb to the late 2010s). Looking at the study overall: In women with multiple sclerosis, the researchers looked at how the T cell repertoire shifted as pregnancy progressed.

The sequence joins TRBV29-1 to TRBJ2-5; the D segment may tentatively be TRBD1 or TRBD2, each giving 7 matched bases. The TCR comes from a female donor with multiple sclerosis, enrolled in a pregnancy study. The specimen was CD4+ T cells from peripheral blood mononuclear cells, collected before pregnancy. The DNA reads TGCAGCGGTGACAGGGAGGGGGGAGAGACCCAGTACTTC. It specifies CSGDREGGETQYF.